This T cell receptor beta chain comes out of a study of T-cell reconstitution after alpha-beta-depleted transplantation in children. The TCRbeta library was prepared with unique molecular identifiers. TCRdb passed the PCR reads through MiXCR, listing each CDR3 protein once. In the table there are about 420,000 distinct CDR3 sequences, 15% to 20% of which are singletons. Broader study findings: Newly produced T cells mostly accounted for T-cell counts and diversity one year post-transplant. Several patients had high TCRbeta diversity at day 60; it came from surviving recipient T cells and thymic progenitors.

This CDR3 region has 17 residues. After removal of 1 base from V and 6 bases from J, the junction contained 9 bases not matched to a gene. The germline V gene encodes CDR1 SGHRS and CDR2 YFSETQ. On this clonotype: Its specificity is unknown.

This sequence joins TRBV5-1 and TRBJ1-4, with 10 positions matching TRBD1. The sequence was collected from a boy younger than two who had a stem cell transplant for Wiskott-Aldrich syndrome, so the T cells may come from the graft donor. This specimen consisted of PBMCs, mostly from graft donor cells, obtained 360 days after TCRalphabeta/CD19-depleted stem cell transplant. Here the CDR3 reads CASSLYGLGTGDEKLFF. The CDR3 region has the DNA TGCGCCAGCAGCTTGTACGGTCTGGGGACAGGGGATGAAAAACTGTTTTTT. The variable domain in full, with the rest retrieved from reference TRBV5-1 and TRBJ1-4, is KAGVTQTPRYLIKTRGQQVTLSCSPISGHRSVSWYQQTPGQGLQFLFEYFSETQRNKGNFPGRFSGRQFSNSRSEMNVSTLELGDSALYLCASSLYGLGTGDEKLFFGSGTQLSVL.